The 5 T cell receptor beta chains reported below all come from one sample, sequenced in a study of T-cell memory formation after mild COVID-19. TCRdb re-called the 5' RACE reads with MiXCR, one entry per CDR3 protein. Here the sample spans about 310,000 distinct CDR3 sequences, approximately 16% being singletons. The sequenced sample consisted of PBMCs or a T cell subset sorted from them (not recorded which). The receptors here all came from a man younger than 35 who had mild COVID-19 (a few samples of this study predate the infection). Cell type and time point are not known.

This clonotype has a handful of counts. This rearrangement joins TRBV4-1 to TRBJ1-5, with D tentatively TRBD1 (6 bases). The CDR3 contains 15 residues. With 3 bases removed from V and 1 base from J, the gap between germline ends came to 10 bases. Germline V gene lookup returns CDR1 MGHRA and CDR2 YSYEKL. This CDR3 is CASSQRDISNQPQHF. CDR3 nucleotide sequence: TGCGCCAGCAGCCAGAGGGACATAAGCAATCAGCCCCAGCATTTT.

This chain joins TRBV4-2 and TRBJ1-1; TRBD1 is a possible D gene (6 bases). V was shortened by 1 base and J by 0 bases, with 9 bases between the two germline ends. Per the germline V gene, CDR1 is LGHNA and CDR2 is YNFKEQ. This CDR3 has 15 residues. CDR3 residues: CASSQGTVMNTEAFF. The CDR3, as DNA: TGTGCCAGCAGCCAAGGGACAGTCATGAACACTGAAGCTTTCTTT.

In this sample, this clonotype turned up a few times. The chain couples TRBV7-3 to TRBJ2-1, with 9 bases fitting TRBD1. CDR1 is SGHTA, CDR2 FQGTGA, per germline. The CDR3 runs 17 residues. V gave up 5 bases and J gave up 1 base; unmatched junction bases: 9. CDR3 bases: TGTGCCAGCAGCACAACAGGGGGCGCCTGGTCCTACAATGAGCAGTTCTTC. Amino acid sequence: CASSTTGGAWSYNEQFF.

This clonotype was detected only a few times. This chain connects TRBV12-3 or TRBV12-4 to TRBJ2-3; perhaps TRBD2 as D (7 bases). V was clipped by 3 bases and J by 5 bases, with 12 bases between them. The CDR3 has 14 amino acids. The CDR3 nucleotides read TGTGCCAGCAGTTTGGGGGGCGGGGGAGATACGCAGTATTTT. This translates into CASSLGGGGDTQYF.

This clonotype was detected a few times. The chain recombines TRBV5-1 with TRBJ2-3, with D possibly TRBD1 on 5 matching bases. Trimming shortened V by 3 bases and J by 1 base, and 9 bases separated the two germline ends. The CDR3 length is 14 residues. Looked up from germline, CDR1 is SGHRS and CDR2 is YFSETQ. The CDR3 nucleotides read TGCGCCAGCAGCTATGGACAACGCACAGATACGCAGTATTTT. Translated, it gives CASSYGQRTDTQYF.